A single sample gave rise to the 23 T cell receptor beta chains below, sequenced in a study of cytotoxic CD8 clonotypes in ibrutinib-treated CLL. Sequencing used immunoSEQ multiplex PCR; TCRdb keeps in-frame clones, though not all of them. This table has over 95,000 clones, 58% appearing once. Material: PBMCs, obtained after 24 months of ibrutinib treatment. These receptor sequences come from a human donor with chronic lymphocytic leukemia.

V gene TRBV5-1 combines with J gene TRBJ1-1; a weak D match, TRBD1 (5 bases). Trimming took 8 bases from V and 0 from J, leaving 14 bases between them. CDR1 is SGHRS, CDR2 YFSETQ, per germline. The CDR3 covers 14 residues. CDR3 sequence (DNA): TGCGCCAGTAAGACAGTCCCCATGAACACTGAAGCTTTCTTT. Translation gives CASKTVPMNTEAFF.

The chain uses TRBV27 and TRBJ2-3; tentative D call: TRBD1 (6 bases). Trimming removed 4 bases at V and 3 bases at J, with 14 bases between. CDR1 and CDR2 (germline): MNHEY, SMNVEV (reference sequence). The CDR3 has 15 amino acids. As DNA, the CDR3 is TGTGCCAGCAGTTCCGAGGGGGTAGTAACAGATACGCAGTATTTT. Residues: CASSSEGVVTDTQYF.

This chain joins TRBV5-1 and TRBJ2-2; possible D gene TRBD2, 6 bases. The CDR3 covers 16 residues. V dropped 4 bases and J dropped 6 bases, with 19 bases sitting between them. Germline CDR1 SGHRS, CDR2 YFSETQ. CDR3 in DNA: TGCGCCAGCAGCGGAGGGGTACAGTCCTCTTCCGGGGAGCTGTTTTTT. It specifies CASSGGVQSSSGELFF.

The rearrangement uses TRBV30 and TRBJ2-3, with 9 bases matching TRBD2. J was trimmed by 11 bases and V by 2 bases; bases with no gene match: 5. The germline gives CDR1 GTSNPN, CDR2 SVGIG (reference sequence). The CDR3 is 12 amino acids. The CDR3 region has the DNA TGTGCCTGGAGTACGGGAGCGGGGGGGCAGTATTTT. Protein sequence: CAWSTGAGGQYF.

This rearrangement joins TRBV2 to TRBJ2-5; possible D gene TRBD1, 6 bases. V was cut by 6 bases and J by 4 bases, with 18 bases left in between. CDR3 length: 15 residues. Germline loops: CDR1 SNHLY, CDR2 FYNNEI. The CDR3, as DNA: TGTGCCAGCAGCGGGTCAGGGGCCGTGGGAGAGACCCAGTACTTC. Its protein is CASSGSGAVGETQYF.

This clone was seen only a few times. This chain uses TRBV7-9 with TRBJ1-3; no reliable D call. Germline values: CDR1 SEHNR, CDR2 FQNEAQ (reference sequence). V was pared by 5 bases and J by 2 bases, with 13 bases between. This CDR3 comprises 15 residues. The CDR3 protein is CASSVGSEPGNTIYF. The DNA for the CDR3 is TGTGCCAGCAGCGTTGGATCTGAGCCTGGAAACACCATATATTTT.

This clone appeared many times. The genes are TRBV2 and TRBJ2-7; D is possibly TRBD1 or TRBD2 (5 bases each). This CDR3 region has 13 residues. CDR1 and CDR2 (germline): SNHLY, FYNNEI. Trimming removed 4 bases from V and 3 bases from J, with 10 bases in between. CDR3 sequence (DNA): TGTGCCAGCAGTGCGGGTGGGGGCTACGAGCAGTACTTC. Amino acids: CASSAGGGYEQYF. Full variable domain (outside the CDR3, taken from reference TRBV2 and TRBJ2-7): EPEVTQTPSHQVTQMGQEVILRCVPISNHLYFYWYRQILGQKVEFLVSFYNNEISEKSEIFDDQFSVERPDGSNFTLKIRSTKLEDSAMYFCASSAGGGYEQYFGPGTRLTVT.

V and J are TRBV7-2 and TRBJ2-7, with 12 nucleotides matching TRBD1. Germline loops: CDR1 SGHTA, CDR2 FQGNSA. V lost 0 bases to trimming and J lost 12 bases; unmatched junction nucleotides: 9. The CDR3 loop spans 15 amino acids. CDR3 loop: CASSLAGDRGLPRYF. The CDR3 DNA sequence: TGTGCCAGCAGCTTAGCGGGGGACAGGGGGCTCCCCCGGTACTTC.

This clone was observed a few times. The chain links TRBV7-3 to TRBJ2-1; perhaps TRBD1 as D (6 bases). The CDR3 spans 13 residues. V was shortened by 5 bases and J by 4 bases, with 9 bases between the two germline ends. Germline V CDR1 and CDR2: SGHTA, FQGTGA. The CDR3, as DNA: TGTGCCAGCAGCCCCACAGGGTACAATGAGCAGTTCTTC. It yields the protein CASSPTGYNEQFF.

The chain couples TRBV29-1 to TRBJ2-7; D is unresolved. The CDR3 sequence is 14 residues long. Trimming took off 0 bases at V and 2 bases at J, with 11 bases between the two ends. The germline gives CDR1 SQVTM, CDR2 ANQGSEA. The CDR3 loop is CSVEDLRSAYEQYF. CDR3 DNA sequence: TGCAGCGTTGAAGATCTACGGTCGGCCTACGAGCAGTACTTC.

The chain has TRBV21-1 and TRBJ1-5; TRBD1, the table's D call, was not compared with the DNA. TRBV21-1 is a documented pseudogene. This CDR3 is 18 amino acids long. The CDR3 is CASSTPGQGVFSNQPQHF. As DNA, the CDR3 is TGTGCCAGCAGCACCCCAGGACAGGGCGTATTTAGCAATCAGCCCCAGCATTTT.

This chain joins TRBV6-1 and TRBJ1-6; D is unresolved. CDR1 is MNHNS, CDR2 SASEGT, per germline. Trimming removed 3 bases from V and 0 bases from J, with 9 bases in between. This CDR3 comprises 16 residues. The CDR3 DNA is TGTGCCAGCAGTGAGTTAATAAGCTCCTATAATTCACCCCTCCACTTT. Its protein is CASSELISSYNSPLHF.

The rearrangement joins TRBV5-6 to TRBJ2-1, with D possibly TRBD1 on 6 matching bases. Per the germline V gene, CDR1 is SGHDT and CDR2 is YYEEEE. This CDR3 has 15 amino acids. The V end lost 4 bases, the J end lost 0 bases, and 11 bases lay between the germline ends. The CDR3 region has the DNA TGTGCCAGCAGCGATGACAGGAGCTCCTACAATGAGCAGTTCTTC. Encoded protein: CASSDDRSSYNEQFF.

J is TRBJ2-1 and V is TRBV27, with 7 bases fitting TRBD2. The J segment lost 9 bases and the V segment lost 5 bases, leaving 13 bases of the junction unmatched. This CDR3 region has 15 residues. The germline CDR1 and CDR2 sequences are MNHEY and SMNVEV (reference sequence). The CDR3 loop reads CASSPLGSGPVEQFF. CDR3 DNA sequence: TGTGCCAGCAGTCCCCTGGGTAGCGGGCCTGTTGAGCAGTTCTTC.

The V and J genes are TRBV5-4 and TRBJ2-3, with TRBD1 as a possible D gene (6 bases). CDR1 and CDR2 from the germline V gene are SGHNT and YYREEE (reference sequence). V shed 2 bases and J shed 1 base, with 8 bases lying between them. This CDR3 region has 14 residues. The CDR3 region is CASSFAGGTDTQYF. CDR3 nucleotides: TGTGCCAGCAGCTTCGCAGGGGGCACAGATACGCAGTATTTT.

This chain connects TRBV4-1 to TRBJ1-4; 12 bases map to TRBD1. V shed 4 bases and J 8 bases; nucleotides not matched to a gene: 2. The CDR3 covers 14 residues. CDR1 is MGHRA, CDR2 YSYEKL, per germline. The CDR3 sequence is CASSLGTGGEKLFF. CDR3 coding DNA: TGCGCCAGCAGCCTCGGGACAGGGGGCGAAAAACTGTTTTTT.

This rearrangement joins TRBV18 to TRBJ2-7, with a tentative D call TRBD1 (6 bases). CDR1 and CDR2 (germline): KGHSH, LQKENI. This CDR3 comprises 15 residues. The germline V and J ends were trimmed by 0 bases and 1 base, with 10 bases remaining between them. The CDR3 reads CASSPPAGVSYEQYF. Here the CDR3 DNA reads TGTGCCAGCTCACCACCGGCAGGGGTGTCCTACGAGCAGTACTTC. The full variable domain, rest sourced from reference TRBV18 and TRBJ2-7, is NAGVMQNPRHLVRRRGQEARLRCSPMKGHSHVYWYRQLPEEGLKFMVYLQKENIIDESGMPKERFSAEFPKEGPSILRIQQVVRGDSAAYFCASSPPAGVSYEQYFGPGTRLTVT.

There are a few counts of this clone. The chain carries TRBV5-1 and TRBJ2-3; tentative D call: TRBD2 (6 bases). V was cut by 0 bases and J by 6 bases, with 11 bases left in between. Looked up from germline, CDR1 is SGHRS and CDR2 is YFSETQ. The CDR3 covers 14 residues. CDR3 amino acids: CASSLALALDTQYF. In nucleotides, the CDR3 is TGCGCCAGCAGCTTGGCGCTAGCGCTGGATACGCAGTATTTT.

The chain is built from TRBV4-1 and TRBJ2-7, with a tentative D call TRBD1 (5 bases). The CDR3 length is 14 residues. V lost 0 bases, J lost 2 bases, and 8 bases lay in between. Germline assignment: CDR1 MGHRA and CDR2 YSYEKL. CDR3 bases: TGCGCCAGCAGCCAAGAATGGGGCGCCTACGAGCAGTACTTC. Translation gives CASSQEWGAYEQYF.

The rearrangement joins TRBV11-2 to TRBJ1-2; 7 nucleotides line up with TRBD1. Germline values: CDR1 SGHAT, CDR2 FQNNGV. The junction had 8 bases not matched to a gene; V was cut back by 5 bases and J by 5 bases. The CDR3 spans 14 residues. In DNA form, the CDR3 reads TGTGCCAGCAGCCCAATGGCGGGACAGTATGGCTACACCTTC. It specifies CASSPMAGQYGYTF.

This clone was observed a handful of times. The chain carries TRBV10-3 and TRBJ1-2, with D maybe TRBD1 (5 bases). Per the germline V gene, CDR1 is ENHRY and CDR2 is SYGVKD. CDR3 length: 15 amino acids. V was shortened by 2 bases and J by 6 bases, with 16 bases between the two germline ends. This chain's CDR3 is CAISETGGDPDGYTF. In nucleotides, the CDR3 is TGTGCCATCAGTGAGACGGGGGGAGACCCGGATGGCTACACCTTC.

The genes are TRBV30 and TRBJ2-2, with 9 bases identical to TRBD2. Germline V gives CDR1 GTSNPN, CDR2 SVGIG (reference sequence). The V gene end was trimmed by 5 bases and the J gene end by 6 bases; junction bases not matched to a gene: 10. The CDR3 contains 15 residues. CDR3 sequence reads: CAWRTGLAGSGELFF. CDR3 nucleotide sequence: TGTGCCTGGCGAACGGGACTAGCCGGGTCCGGGGAGCTGTTTTTT.

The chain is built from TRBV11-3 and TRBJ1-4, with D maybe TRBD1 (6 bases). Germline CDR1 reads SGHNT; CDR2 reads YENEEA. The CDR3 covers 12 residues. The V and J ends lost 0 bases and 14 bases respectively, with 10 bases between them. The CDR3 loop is CASSLDRTALFF. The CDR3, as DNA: TGTGCCAGCAGCTTAGATCGGACAGCCCTGTTTTTT.